This TCR beta chain is drawn from a study of graft-versus-host responses after intestinal transplantation (dated by TCRdb to the early 2020s). Regarding the study in general: The transplants that recipients got were multivisceral, liver-intestinal, or isolated intestinal. Every recipient was given anti-thymocyte globulin induction, followed by about three years of maintenance tacrolimus and steroids. Graft-versus-host and host-versus-graft alloreactive T cell clones were tracked in the graft, circulation and bone marrow after intestinal transplantation using bulk TCR-beta CDR3 sequencing. Alloreactive clones were identified by sequencing pre-transplant mixed lymphocyte reaction products and comparing these products with unstimulated pre-transplant donor and recipient T cells. The cohort enrolled about two dozen intestinal transplant recipients including one retransplant, and a few patients lacking pretransplant specimens were excluded. Donor T cell macrochimerism was defined as a peak of at least 4% donor T cells among recipient peripheral blood mononuclear cells. Rather than going through the commercial service, samples from three later patients were sequenced in-house on an Illumina MiSeq and processed with MiXCR. Beyond this particular receptor, the publication reports: Early after transplant, peak levels of circulating GvH clones were found to be associated with declines in HvG clones. Patients with donor T cell macrochimerism had high GvH to HvG T cell clonal ratios in their allografts. GvH clones were detected in recipient bone marrow, and some appeared earlier in ileal mucosa or blood, consistent with an intestinal mucosal origin. The relatively low number and heterogeneity of intestinal transplant patients limited the conclusions.

In its sample, this clone was seen a few times. Nothing much larger sits one base from this clone, and base qualities are not available. V has 5 bases trimmed and J has 8 bases trimmed; junction bases matching no gene number 9. The CDR3 starts with the cysteine, ends with the phenylalanine, and has 15 residues. Left in the record is the CDR3 DNA by itself, 45 bases read in frame from the first base. From the germline V gene, CDR1 is SNHLY and CDR2 is FYNNEI. What this sample's time point label stands for: cells obtained before transplantation from donor or recipient. In mixed lymphocyte reactions, some 200,000 CFSE-labeled pre-transplant responders were plated with some 200,000 irradiated violet-dye-labeled stimulators and cultured for about 6 days. After the mixed lymphocyte reaction, proliferating CD3+CD4+CFSE-low and CD3+CD8+CFSE-low responder cells were FACS-sorted on a BD Influx sorter. Libraries were prepared through the immunoSEQ multiplex PCR assay. For most patients, genomic DNA was isolated with the Qiagen DNeasy Blood and Tissue Kit and shipped frozen to Adaptive Biotechnologies for TCR sequencing. For most patients, genomic DNA was subjected to high-throughput TCR-beta CDR3 sequencing by Adaptive Biotechnologies. Processing in the source paper ran as follows. TCR sequencing data for roughly 18 patients were retrieved from Adaptive's ImmunoSEQ software; a few other patients were processed with MiXCR and VDJtools. To correct CD4 versus CD8 sorting errors, sequences present in both subsets at a frequency ratio below 5:1 were removed. CDR3 nucleotide sequences shared by donor and recipient were removed because the origin of these sequences could not be assigned. Alloreactive clones required at least 2-fold expansion over unstimulated cells and minimum CFSE-low frequency of 0.002% (template counts) or 0.001% (read counts). Clones were considered mappable if detected in sequenced pre-transplant spleen, lymph node, or MLR CFSE-low populations of the donor or recipient. Cumulative frequency of alloreactive clones was calculated as a percentage of all sequences weighted by copy number. The immuneACCESS repertoire file appears here via TCRdb, limited to in-frame rearrangements. These files lack a portion of the clones; in checked studies, under half of the deficit traces to unresolved V genes, and the cause of the others is not known. That table furnishes V, J and clone size, whereas the DNA furnished D and trimming. This sample comprises nearly 25,000 clones, about 39% of them detected only once. The ten biggest clones cover 0.66% of the sample.

This material consisted of alloreactive CD4+ T cells from a mixed lymphocyte reaction culture, taken before intestinal transplant. Explained via the paper, the cell subset or site label denotes: CFSE-low proliferating T cells sorted from roughly six-day pre-transplant mixed lymphocyte reaction (GvH or HvG direction). The receptor was derived from a human patient who received an intestinal transplant. The chain is encoded by TRBV2 joined to TRBJ1-2; 12 bases in the middle match TRBD1. The CDR3 has the sequence CASSPQGTGGEGYTF. The sequenced DNA is TGTGCCAGCAGTCCCCAGGGGACAGGGGGCGAAGGCTACACCTTC.